These 5 T cell receptor beta chains originate from one sample sequenced in a study of shared clonotypes between healthy human individuals. The method was immunoSEQ multiplex PCR; TCRdb's version includes in-frame clones alone and lacks a portion of them. The profile shows under 600,000 clones, roughly four fifths of them singletons. Sequenced sample: PBMCs. The receptors were gathered from a woman aged 35 to 49 in good health. Some clones in this sample may be carry-over from other donors' samples.

The chain joins TRBV7-9 to TRBJ2-3; 14 bases match TRBD2. From germline, CDR1 is SEHNR and CDR2 FQNEAQ (reference sequence). This CDR3 region has 16 residues. With 5 bases clipped from V and 4 bases from J, the junction kept 5 bases outside the gene matches. CDR3 region: CASSGGLAGAADTQYF. The CDR3 DNA follows: TGTGCCAGCAGCGGGGGACTAGCGGGAGCCGCAGATACGCAGTATTTT.

Concerning this clone itself: It may be a read error: a sequence one base away is much more abundant. Other DNA sequences in the same sample also yield this CDR3. The chain has TRBV7-9 and TRBJ1-1, with D unresolved. With 1 base removed from V and 4 bases from J, the gap between germline ends came to 1 base. This CDR3 region has 11 residues. Germline values: CDR1 SEHNR, CDR2 FQNEAQ (reference sequence). CDR3 protein: CASSLGTEAFF. Here the CDR3 DNA reads TGTGCCAGCAGCTTAGGCACTGAAGCTTTCTTT.

The chain couples TRBV7-8 to TRBJ2-1; D is unresolved. V was shortened by 0 bases and J by 5 bases, with 2 bases between the two germline ends. In germline, CDR1 is SGHVS, CDR2 FQNEAQ. CDR3 size: 12 residues. For the CDR3, the DNA is TGTGCCAGCAGCTTAGCCAACAATGAGCAGTTCTTC. Translation: CASSLANNEQFF.

The J gene is TRBJ1-3, the V gene TRBV6-6; 7 bases are a match to TRBD1. This CDR3 spans 13 amino acids. Germline assignment: CDR1 MNHNY and CDR2 SVGAGI (reference sequence). The ends lost 5 bases at V and 4 bases at J; junction bases unmatched: 2. CDR3 nucleotide sequence: TGTGCCAGCAGTGGGGGACAGGGAAACACCATATATTTT. It is translated as CASSGGQGNTIYF.

This chain links TRBV27 with TRBJ2-5; weak D call: TRBD2 (6 bases). This CDR3 contains 17 residues. V shed 5 bases and J shed 5 bases, with 24 bases lying between them. CDR1 is MNHEY and CDR2 is SMNVEV in the germline V gene (reference sequence). Here the CDR3 DNA reads TGTGCCAGCAGTCCGCCCAGGAGCGGGCGTGTCGTGGAGACCCAGTACTTC. Translated, it gives CASSPPRSGRVVETQYF.